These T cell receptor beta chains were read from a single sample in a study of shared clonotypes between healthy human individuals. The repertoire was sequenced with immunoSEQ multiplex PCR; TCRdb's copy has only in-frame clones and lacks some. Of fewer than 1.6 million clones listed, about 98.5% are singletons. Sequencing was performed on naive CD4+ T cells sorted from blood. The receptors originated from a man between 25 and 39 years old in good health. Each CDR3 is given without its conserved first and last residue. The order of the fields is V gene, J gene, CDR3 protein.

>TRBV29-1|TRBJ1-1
SVGGTEAF
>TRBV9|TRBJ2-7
ASSDSGRREQY
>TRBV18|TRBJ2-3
ASSPLLAGGPTDTQY
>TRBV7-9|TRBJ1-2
ASSLNPEDYGYT
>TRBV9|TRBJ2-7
ASSVGGPARSYEQY
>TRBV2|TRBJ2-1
ASSGVAPSYNEQF
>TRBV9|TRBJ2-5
ASTRSPQETQY
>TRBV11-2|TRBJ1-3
ASSSERYSGNTIY
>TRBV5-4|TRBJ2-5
ASSQGQQETQY
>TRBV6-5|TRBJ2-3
ASSLTSGRPDTQY
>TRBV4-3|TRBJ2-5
ASSQRGAGETQY
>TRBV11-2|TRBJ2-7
ASSSLLGHYEQY
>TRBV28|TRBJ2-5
ASSLFFRQREETQY
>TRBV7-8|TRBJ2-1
ASSLAGTRGYNEQF
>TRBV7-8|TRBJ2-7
ASSLLGPDPYEQY